This T cell receptor (beta chain) was captured in a study of blood T cell repertoires in COVID-19. About the research overall: PBMCs, B-cell-depleted T cells, or T cells provided the cDNA or gDNA that made up the material.

This clone was recorded only once. Trimming stripped 0 bases from V and 3 bases from J, with 9 bases between. The CDR3 loop spans 14 amino acids. Germline V gene data show CDR1 as MNHNY and CDR2 as SVGAGI (reference sequence). Source study methods: Estimation of nucleated cell counts was performed using reference gene primer amplification. Assay used: immunoSEQ multiplex PCR; TCRdb lists only in-frame clones, some missing. The V and J calls and the clone size are those of that table, but D and trimming were determined from the DNA. The table has under 200,000 clones, about 93% seen once. Sequenced: peripheral blood. The source is a man between 50 and 59 years old with acute or convalescent COVID-19. The chain carries TRBV6-6 and TRBJ2-7, with D tentatively TRBD2 (6 bases). CDR3 nucleotide sequence: TGTGCCAGCAGTTACTCCCGGGAGTACTACGAGCAGTACGTC. Its translation is CASSYSREYYEQYV.